The rows below give T cell receptor beta chains drawn from one sample of a study of T cell repertoires in cytomegalovirus infection. Using its own MiXCR run on the reads, TCRdb lists one record per CDR3 protein. The sample includes about 740,000 distinct CDR3 sequences, roughly 33% of them seen just once. Antigen specificity for these receptors is unknown. The starting material was cultured PBMCs, obtained from culture after CMV antigen stimulation. The receptors were sampled from a human donor in good health (CMV status not recorded). Some clones in this sample may be carry-over from other donors' samples. CDR3s include the opening cysteine and the closing phenylalanine or tryptophan. The order of the fields is clone size, V gene, J gene, D gene, CDR3 DNA, CDR3 protein. The D gene is left open where the match is weak. The size entry is marked missing in some rows and otherwise reads once, few, many or a size class.

>many|TRBV7-2|TRBJ2-5|.
TGTGCCAGCAGCTTAAGAAGTGGACCCAACATCCAAGAGACCCAGTACTTC
CASSLRSGPNIQETQYF
>.|TRBV11-2|TRBJ2-7|.
TGTGCCAGCAGCCGCCCGCTAGGCTACGAGCAGTACTTC
CASSRPLGYEQYF
>few|TRBV4-1|TRBJ1-4|TRBD1
TGCGCCAGCAGCCCACAGGGGGCTACTAATGAAAAACTGTTTTTT
CASSPQGATNEKLFF
>.|TRBV6-6|TRBJ2-5|TRBD2
TGTGCCAGCAGTAGCGGGAGGGTTCAAGAGACCCAGTACTTC
CASSSGRVQETQYF
>.|TRBV12-3/TRBV12-4|TRBJ2-6|.
TGTGCCAGCAGTTTGACCATCGGAGGGGCCAACGTCCTGACTTTC
CASSLTIGGANVLTF
>.|TRBV18|TRBJ1-1|.
TGTGCCAGCTCTCCGCCGTCGGGGGCTAACACTGAAGCTTTCTTT
CASSPPSGANTEAFF
>.|TRBV6-6|TRBJ1-5|TRBD1
TGTGCCAGCAGTTACTCACGACAGGGGCATCAGCCCCAGCATTTT
CASSYSRQGHQPQHF
>many|TRBV7-2|TRBJ2-1|TRBD2
TGTGCCAGCAGTACGACGGGACTAGCACACAATGAGCAGTTCTTC
CASSTTGLAHNEQFF
>.|TRBV5-6|TRBJ2-7|.
TGTGCCAGCAGCTGGGCGGGGCGGGAGCAGTACTTC
CASSWAGREQYF
>.|TRBV9|TRBJ2-1|TRBD2
TGTGCCAGCAGCGTAGGAGGGCCCGGGTTAGCGGGAGACGATGAGCAGTTCTTC
CASSVGGPGLAGDDEQFF
>.|TRBV7-9|TRBJ2-5|TRBD1
TGTGCCAGCAGCTTCAGCCGACAGGGGGGGACCCAGTACTTC
CASSFSRQGGTQYF
>.|TRBV5-1|TRBJ1-2|.
TGCGCCAGCAGATCCTCGGGGCGTGGCTATGGCTACACCTTC
CASRSSGRGYGYTF
>.|TRBV7-9|TRBJ2-1|.
TGTGCCACGCAGTGGACCTACAATGAGCAGTTCTTC
CATQWTYNEQFF
>once|TRBV6-5|TRBJ2-7|TRBD1
TGTGCCAGCAGTTACGACGGGCAGGGGGCATACGAGCAGTACTTC
CASSYDGQGAYEQYF
>.|TRBV6-6|TRBJ2-1|TRBD2
TGTGCCAGCAGCCAAAGGGGACTAGCGGAGCTCTCCTACAATGAGCAGTTCTTC
CASSQRGLAELSYNEQFF
>.|TRBV28|TRBJ1-5|TRBD1
TGTGCCAGCAGTTCTTTAATACAGGGGGCTCCCTACTTCAATCAGCCCCAGCATTTT
CASSSLIQGAPYFNQPQHF
>.|TRBV11-2|TRBJ2-7|.
TGTGCCAGCAGCTCCCCGGACAGTTTTGAGCAGTACTTC
CASSSPDSFEQYF
>.|TRBV19|TRBJ1-1|.
TGTGCCAGTAGTATAGACGTAAAACCGAACACTGAAGCTTTCTTT
CASSIDVKPNTEAFF
>.|TRBV5-4|TRBJ1-2|TRBD1
TGTGCCAGCAGCCGGGGCGGGGGACAGGGGGCTTCCGATGGCTACACCTTC
CASSRGGGQGASDGYTF
>.|TRBV12-3/TRBV12-4|TRBJ2-1|.
TGTGCCAGCAGCCTGGACTCTACACTACCCACTGAGCAGTTCTTC
CASSLDSTLPTEQFF
>.|TRBV20-1|TRBJ1-2|.
TGCAGTGCTAGAGTTCAGTCTAACTATGGCTACACCTTC
CSARVQSNYGYTF
>.|TRBV6-1|TRBJ1-2|TRBD1
TGTGCCAGCACCCGACAGTTAACAGGGGGCTTTGGCTACACCTTC
CASTRQLTGGFGYTF
>.|TRBV2|TRBJ1-5|.
TGTGCCAGCACCGAGAGGCAGAGCAATCAGCCCCAGCATTTT
CASTERQSNQPQHF
>.|TRBV20-1|TRBJ1-2|.
TGCAGTGCTAGTTTTGGGAACTATGGCTACACCTTC
CSASFGNYGYTF
>.|TRBV3-1|TRBJ1-6|.
TGTGCCAGCAGCCAAGAATCCGGGGGGCCCTATTCACCCCTCCACTTT
CASSQESGGPYSPLHF
>few|TRBV7-9|TRBJ1-4|.
TGTGCCAGCAGCCCACCGGCTTTGGGAATAGGACTGTTTTTT
CASSPPALGIGLFF
>.|TRBV20-1|TRBJ2-3|.
TGCAGTGCTCCACGGGGAAGCTCAGATACGCAGTATTTT
CSAPRGSSDTQYF
>few|TRBV6-1|TRBJ2-1|.
TGTGCCAGCAGTTCGCGACAAGTTAATGAGCAGTTCTTC
CASSSRQVNEQFF
>.|TRBV6-1|TRBJ1-4|.
TGTGCCAGCAGTCGGAGAAACAGGGATGAAAAACTGTTTTTT
CASSRRNRDEKLFF
>few|TRBV12-3/TRBV12-4|TRBJ1-1|.
TGTGCCAGCAGTTTAGTGGGGTCAACGACTGAAGCTTTCTTT
CASSLVGSTTEAFF
>.|TRBV27|TRBJ2-7|TRBD2
TGTGACAGCAGCTTGTCTCTTAGCGGGAGTCTAGAGCAGTACTTC
CDSSLSLSGSLEQYF
>.|TRBV11-2|TRBJ2-1|.
TGTGCCAGCAGCTCCCTCACGCTAGCCGGGGGGCATGAGCAGTTCTTC
CASSSLTLAGGHEQFF
>many|TRBV7-2|TRBJ2-5|TRBD1
TGTGCCAGCAGCAGAAACAGGGGAGTAGAGACCCAGTACTTC
CASSRNRGVETQYF